This record looks at one T cell receptor beta chain sequence and its context. Antigen specificity is unknown. This sample is part of a study of cytomegalovirus exposure and HLA in healthy donors. General study results and limits: The authors later linked a missense DCLRE1C variant to TCR beta V- and J-gene trimming. Sequencing artifact likely explains a cluster of highly shared sequence variants. Researchers reported in a later analysis that common viral pathogens appeared linked to several top clusters. The HLA-A and HLA-B alleles of most subjects were reportedly predicted accurately from TCR beta sequences.

The J segment lost 3 bases and the V segment lost 1 base, leaving 2 bases of the junction unmatched. CDR1 GTSNPN and CDR2 SVGIG come from the germline V gene (reference sequence). The CDR3 consists of 14 residues. Primers included in the PCR were 60 Vbeta and 13 Jbeta primers. Method: immunoSEQ multiplex PCR; TCRdb's copy keeps in-frame clones and lacks some. The sample gives 160,000 or so clones, 65% to 80% of which show up once; 2% to 2.5% is in the top ten. The source is a man aged 35-49 years in good health and CMV-seronegative. The chain has TRBV30 and TRBJ2-1; 8 nucleotides match TRBD2. Sequenced: PBMCs. The CDR3 region is CAWSGGRSYNEQFF. The CDR3 nucleotides are TGTGCCTGGAGTGGCGGGAGGAGCTACAATGAGCAGTTCTTC.